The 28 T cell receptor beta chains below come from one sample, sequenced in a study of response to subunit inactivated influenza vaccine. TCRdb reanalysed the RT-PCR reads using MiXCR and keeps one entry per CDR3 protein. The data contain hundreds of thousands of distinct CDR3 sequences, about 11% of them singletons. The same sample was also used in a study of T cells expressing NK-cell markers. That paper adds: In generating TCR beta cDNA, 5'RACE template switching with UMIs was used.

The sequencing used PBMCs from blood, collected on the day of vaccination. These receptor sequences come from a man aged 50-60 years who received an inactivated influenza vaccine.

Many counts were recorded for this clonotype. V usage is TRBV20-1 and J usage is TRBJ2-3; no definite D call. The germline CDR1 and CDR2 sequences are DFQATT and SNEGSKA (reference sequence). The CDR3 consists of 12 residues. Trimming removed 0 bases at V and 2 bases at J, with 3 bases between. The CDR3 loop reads CSARDPTDTQYF. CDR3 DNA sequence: TGCAGTGCTAGAGATCCCACAGATACGCAGTATTTT.

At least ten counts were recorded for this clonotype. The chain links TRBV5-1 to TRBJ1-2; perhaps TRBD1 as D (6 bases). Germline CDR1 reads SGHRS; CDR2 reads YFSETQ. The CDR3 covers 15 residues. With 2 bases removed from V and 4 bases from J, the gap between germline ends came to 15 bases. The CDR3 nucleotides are TGCGCCAGCAGCTTTTCGCCAGTGGACAGCTATGGCTACACCTTC. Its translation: CASSFSPVDSYGYTF.

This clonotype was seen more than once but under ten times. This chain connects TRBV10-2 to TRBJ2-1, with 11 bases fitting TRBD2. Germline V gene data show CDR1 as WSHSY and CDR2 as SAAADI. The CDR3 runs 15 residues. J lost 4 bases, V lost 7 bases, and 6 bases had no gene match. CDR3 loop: CASKPSGGRYNEQFF. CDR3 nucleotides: TGCGCCAGCAAACCTAGCGGGGGGAGGTACAATGAGCAGTTCTTC.

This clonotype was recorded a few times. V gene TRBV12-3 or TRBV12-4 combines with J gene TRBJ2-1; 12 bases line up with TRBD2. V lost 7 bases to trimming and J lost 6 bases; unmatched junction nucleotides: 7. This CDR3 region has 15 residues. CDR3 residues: CASNWLGLAGNEQFF. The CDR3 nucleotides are TGTGCCAGCAACTGGCTGGGACTAGCGGGCAATGAGCAGTTCTTC.

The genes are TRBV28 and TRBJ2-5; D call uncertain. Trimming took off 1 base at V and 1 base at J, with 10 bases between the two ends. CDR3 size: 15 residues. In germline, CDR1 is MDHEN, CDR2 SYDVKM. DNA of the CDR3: TGTGCCAGCAGTTTATTAGGGTCGCTCCAAGAGACCCAGTACTTC. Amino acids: CASSLLGSLQETQYF. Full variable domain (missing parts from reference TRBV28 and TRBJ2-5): DVKVTQSSRYLVKRTGEKVFLECVQDMDHENMFWYRQDPGLGLRLIYFSYDVKMKEKGDIPEGYSVSREKKERFSLILESASTNQTSMYLCASSLLGSLQETQYFGPGTRLLVL.

In DNA form, the CDR3 reads TGTGCCAGCAGGGAAAGGACAGGGGGACTTACTAACTATGGCTACACCTTC. Translated: CASRERTGGLTNYGYTF. J is TRBJ1-2 and V is TRBV7-2; 10 bases fit TRBD1. The J segment lost 0 bases and the V segment lost 6 bases, leaving 10 bases of the junction unmatched. From germline, CDR1 is SGHTA and CDR2 FQGNSA. The CDR3 spans 17 residues.

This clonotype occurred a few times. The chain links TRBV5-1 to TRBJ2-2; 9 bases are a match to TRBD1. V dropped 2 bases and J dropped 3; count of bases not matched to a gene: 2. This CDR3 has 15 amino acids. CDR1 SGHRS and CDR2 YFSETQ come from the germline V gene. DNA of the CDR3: TGCGCCAGCAGCTTAGGGGACAGGGACACCGGGGAGCTGTTTTTT. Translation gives CASSLGDRDTGELFF.

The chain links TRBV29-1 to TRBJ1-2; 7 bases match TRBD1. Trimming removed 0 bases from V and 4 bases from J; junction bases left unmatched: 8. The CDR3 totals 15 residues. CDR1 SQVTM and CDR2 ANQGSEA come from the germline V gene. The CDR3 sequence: CSVEETLTGVYGYTF. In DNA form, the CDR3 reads TGCAGCGTTGAAGAGACCCTAACAGGGGTCTATGGCTACACCTTC.

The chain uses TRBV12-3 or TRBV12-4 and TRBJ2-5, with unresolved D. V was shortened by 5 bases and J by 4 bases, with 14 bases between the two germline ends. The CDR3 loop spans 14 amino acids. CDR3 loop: CASSPERERETQYF. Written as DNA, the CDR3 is TGTGCCAGCAGTCCCGAACGAGAGCGAGAGACCCAGTACTTC.

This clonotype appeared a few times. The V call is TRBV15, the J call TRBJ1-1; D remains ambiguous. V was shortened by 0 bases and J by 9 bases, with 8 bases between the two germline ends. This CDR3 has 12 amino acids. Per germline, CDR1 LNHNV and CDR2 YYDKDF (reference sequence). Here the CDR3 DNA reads TGTGCCACCAGCAGAGATCACCTTAAAGCTTTCTTT. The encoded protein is CATSRDHLKAFF.

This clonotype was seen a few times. CDR3 nucleotides: TGTGCCAGCAGCCCCCGGGACAAAGTCTCCTACGAGCAGTACTTC. Translation gives CASSPRDKVSYEQYF. V usage is TRBV11-1 and J usage is TRBJ2-7; maybe TRBD1 (6 bases). Trimming stripped 5 bases from V and 0 bases from J, with 14 bases between. Germline CDR1 and CDR2: SGHAT and FQDESV (reference sequence). This CDR3 comprises 15 residues.

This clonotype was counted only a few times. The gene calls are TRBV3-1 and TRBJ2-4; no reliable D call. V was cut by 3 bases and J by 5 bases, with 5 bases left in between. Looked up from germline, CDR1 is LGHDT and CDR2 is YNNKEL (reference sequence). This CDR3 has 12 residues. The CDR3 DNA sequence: TGTGCCAGCAGCCACCTTCAAAACATTCAGTACTTC. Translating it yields CASSHLQNIQYF.

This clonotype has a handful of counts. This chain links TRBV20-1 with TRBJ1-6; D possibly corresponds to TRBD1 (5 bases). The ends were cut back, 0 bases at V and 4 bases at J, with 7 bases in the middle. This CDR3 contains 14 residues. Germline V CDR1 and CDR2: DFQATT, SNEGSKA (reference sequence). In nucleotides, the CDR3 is TGCAGTGCTAGAGATGGGGGTTATAATTCACCCCTCCACTTT. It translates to CSARDGGYNSPLHF.

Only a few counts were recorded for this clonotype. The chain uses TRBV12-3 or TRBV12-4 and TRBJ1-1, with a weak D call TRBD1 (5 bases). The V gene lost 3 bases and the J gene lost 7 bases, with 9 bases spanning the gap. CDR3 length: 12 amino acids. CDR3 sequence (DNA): TGTGCCAGCAGTTTCCCGGGGGTTGAAGCTTTCTTT. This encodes CASSFPGVEAFF.

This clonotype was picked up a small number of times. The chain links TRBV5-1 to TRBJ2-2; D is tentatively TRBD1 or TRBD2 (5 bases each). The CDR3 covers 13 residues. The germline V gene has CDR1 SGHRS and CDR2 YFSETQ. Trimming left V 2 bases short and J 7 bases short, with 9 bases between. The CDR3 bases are TGCGCCAGCAGCTTCGCGAGGGGCGGGGAGCTGTTTTTT. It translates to CASSFARGGELFF.

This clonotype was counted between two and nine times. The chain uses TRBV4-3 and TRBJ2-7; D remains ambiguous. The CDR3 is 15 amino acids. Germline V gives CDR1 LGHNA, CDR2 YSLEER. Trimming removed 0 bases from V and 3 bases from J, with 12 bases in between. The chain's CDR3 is CASSQDRDQYYEQYF. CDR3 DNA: TGCGCCAGCAGCCAAGATCGTGACCAATACTACGAGCAGTACTTC.

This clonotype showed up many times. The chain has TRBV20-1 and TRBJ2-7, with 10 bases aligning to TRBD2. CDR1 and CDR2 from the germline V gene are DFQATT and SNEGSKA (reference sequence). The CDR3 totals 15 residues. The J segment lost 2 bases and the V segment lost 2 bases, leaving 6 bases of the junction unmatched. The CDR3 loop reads CSARPLAGGTYEQYF. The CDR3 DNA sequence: TGCAGTGCTAGACCCTTAGCGGGGGGCACCTACGAGCAGTACTTC.

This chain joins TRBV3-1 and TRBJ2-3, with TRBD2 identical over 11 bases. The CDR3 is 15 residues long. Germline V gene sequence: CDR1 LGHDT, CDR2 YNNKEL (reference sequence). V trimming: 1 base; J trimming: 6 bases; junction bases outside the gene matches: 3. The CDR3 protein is CASSQGLAGWDTQYF. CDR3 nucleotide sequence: TGTGCCAGCAGCCAAGGACTAGCGGGATGGGATACGCAGTATTTT.

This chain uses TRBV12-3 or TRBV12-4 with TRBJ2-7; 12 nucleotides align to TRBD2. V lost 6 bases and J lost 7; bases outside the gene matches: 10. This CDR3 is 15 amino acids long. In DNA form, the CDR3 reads TGTGCCAGCAGCCCAGGACTAGCGGGGAAGGGGGAGCAGTACTTC. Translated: CASSPGLAGKGEQYF.

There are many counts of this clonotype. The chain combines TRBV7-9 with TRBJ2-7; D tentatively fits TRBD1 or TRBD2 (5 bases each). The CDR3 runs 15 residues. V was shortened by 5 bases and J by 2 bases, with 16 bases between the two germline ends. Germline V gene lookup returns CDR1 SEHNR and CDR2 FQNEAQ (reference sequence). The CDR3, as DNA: TGTGCCAGCAGCCCACCGGGACCGCGTGCCTACGAGCAGTACTTC. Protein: CASSPPGPRAYEQYF.

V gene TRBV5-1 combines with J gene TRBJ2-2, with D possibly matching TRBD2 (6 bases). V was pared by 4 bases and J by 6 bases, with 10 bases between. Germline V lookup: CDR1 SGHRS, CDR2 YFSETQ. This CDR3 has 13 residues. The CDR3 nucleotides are TGCGCCAGCAGCACGGGACTTTCCGGGGAGCTGTTTTTT. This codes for CASSTGLSGELFF.

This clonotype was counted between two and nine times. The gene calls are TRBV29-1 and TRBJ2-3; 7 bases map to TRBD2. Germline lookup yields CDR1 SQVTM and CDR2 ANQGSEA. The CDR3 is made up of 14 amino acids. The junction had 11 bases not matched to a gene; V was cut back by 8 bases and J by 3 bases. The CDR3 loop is CSLRGRVGTDTQYF. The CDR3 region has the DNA TGCAGCCTCCGAGGGAGGGTGGGGACAGATACGCAGTATTTT.

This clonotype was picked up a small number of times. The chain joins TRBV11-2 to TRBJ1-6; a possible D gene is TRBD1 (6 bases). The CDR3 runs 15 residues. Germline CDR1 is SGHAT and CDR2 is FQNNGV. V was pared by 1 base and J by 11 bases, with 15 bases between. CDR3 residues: CASSLGYGGKTPLHF. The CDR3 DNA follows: TGTGCCAGCAGCTTAGGGTACGGGGGCAAGACACCCCTCCACTTT.

CDR3 sequence reads: CASTPGGTTRGTQYF. The CDR3 DNA reads TGTGCCAGCACCCCTGGTGGGACTACGAGGGGTACGCAGTATTTT. The chain links TRBV7-2 to TRBJ2-3, with 7 bases matching TRBD2. CDR3 length: 15 residues. Germline V CDR1 and CDR2: SGHTA, FQGNSA. V lost 7 bases to trimming and J lost 8 bases; unmatched junction nucleotides: 15.

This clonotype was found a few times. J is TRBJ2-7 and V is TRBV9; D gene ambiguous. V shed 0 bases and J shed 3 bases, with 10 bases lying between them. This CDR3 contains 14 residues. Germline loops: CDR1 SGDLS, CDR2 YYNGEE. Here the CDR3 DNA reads TGTGCCAGCAGCGTAGAGCCAGATCACTACGAGCAGTACTTC. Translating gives CASSVEPDHYEQYF.

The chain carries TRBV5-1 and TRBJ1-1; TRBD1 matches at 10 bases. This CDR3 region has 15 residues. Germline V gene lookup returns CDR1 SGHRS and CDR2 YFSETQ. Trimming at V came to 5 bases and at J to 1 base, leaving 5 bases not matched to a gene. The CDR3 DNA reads TGCGCCAGCAGAGAAAGGACAGGGGGGAACACTGAAGCTTTCTTT. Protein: CASRERTGGNTEAFF. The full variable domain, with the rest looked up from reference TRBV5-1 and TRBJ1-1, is KAGVTQTPRYLIKTRGQQVTLSCSPISGHRSVSWYQQTPGQGLQFLFEYFSETQRNKGNFPGRFSGRQFSNSRSEMNVSTLELGDSALYLCASRERTGGNTEAFFGQGTRLTVV.

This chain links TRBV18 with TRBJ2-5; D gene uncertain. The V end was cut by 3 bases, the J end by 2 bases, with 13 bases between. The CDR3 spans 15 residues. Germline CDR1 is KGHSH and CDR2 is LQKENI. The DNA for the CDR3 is TGTGCCAGCTCACCGGAGTATGGGGTTCAAGAGACCCAGTACTTC. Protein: CASSPEYGVQETQYF.

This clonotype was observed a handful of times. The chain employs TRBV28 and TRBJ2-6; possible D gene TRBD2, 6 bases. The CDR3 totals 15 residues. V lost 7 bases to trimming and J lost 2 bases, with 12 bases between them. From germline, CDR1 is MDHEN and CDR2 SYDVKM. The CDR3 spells CASTQWGAGANVLTF. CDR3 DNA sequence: TGTGCCAGCACCCAGTGGGGGGCTGGGGCCAACGTCCTGACTTTC.